This passage covers 27 T cell receptor beta chains from one sample sequenced in a study of blood T cell repertoires in COVID-19. Profiling relied on immunoSEQ multiplex PCR, and the TCRdb table lists in-frame clones only, not all of them. The sample carries approximately 60,000 clones, approximately 82% recorded once. The source material was peripheral blood. The receptors stem from a woman of 80 years or more with acute or convalescent COVID-19.

The chain uses TRBV30 and TRBJ1-1; D ambiguous. Germline loops: CDR1 GTSNPN, CDR2 SVGIG (reference sequence). V lost 1 base and J 3 bases, leaving 12 bases between the germline ends. This CDR3 has 14 amino acids. CDR3 DNA: TGTGCCTGGAGTGCGCGCCGTTTTGACACTGAAGCTTTCTTT. Its protein product is CAWSARRFDTEAFF.

This clone was seen a few times. V is TRBV9 and J is TRBJ2-3, with 14 bases fitting TRBD2. V trimming: 2 bases; J trimming: 2 bases; junction bases outside the gene matches: 7. The germline CDR1 and CDR2 sequences are SGDLS and YYNGEE. This CDR3 has 18 residues. CDR3 bases: TGTGCCAGCAGCGTGGGACCGGGACTAGCGGGAGACACAGATACGCAGTATTTT. It codes for CASSVGPGLAGDTDTQYF.

This chain links TRBV28 with TRBJ1-6, with D possibly being TRBD1 (5 bases). Trimming took off 8 bases at V and 6 bases at J, with 11 bases between the two ends. Per germline, CDR1 MDHEN and CDR2 SYDVKM. The CDR3 is 13 amino acids. Written as DNA, the CDR3 is TGTGCCAGCTGGGGCGGAGCTAATTCACCCCTCCACTTT. Encoded protein: CASWGGANSPLHF. Full variable domain (remainder filled in from reference TRBV28 and TRBJ1-6): DVKVTQSSRYLVKRTGEKVFLECVQDMDHENMFWYRQDPGLGLRLIYFSYDVKMKEKGDIPEGYSVSREKKERFSLILESASTNQTSMYLCASWGGANSPLHFGNGTRLTVT.

The chain combines TRBV5-4 with TRBJ2-2; TRBD1 agrees at 8 bases. Germline CDR1 SGHNT, CDR2 YYREEE (reference sequence). The J segment lost 4 bases and the V segment lost 3 bases, leaving 11 bases of the junction unmatched. This CDR3 has 17 amino acids. CDR3 region: CASSSKTQGAGTGELFF. The DNA of the CDR3 is TGTGCCAGCAGCTCAAAAACTCAGGGGGCAGGCACCGGGGAGCTGTTTTTT.

The chain has TRBV28 and TRBJ1-2, with D unresolved. Germline V gene sequence: CDR1 MDHEN, CDR2 SYDVKM. The V gene lost 6 bases and the J gene lost 5 bases, with 13 bases spanning the gap. The CDR3 consists of 13 residues. DNA of the CDR3: TGTGCCAGCAGACCCGGGAGGTTATATGGCTACACCTTC. Translation gives CASRPGRLYGYTF.

The V call is TRBV7-8, the J call TRBJ1-2, with 7 positions matching TRBD1. Germline-derived CDR1 and CDR2 are SGHVS and FQNEAQ. V trimming: 5 bases; J trimming: 0 bases; junction bases outside the gene matches: 3. This CDR3 is built from 14 residues. For the CDR3, the DNA is TGTGCCAGCAGCCGGGACAGTTCTAACTATGGCTACACCTTC. Residues: CASSRDSSNYGYTF.

This clone is deemed medium-sized. The chain recombines TRBV5-1 with TRBJ1-5; 8 bases align to TRBD1. This CDR3 is built from 16 residues. J was trimmed by 6 bases and V by 0 bases; bases with no gene match: 8. Germline V gives CDR1 SGHRS, CDR2 YFSETQ. For the CDR3, the DNA is TGCGCCAGCAGCTTGGAGGGACAGGAGGAAGGTCAGCCCCAGCATTTT. It codes for CASSLEGQEEGQPQHF.

The chain combines TRBV4-1 with TRBJ2-5; 8 bases are a match to TRBD2. In germline, CDR1 is MGHRA, CDR2 YSYEKL. This CDR3 comprises 17 residues. J gave up 4 bases and V 0 bases, and 10 bases lay outside the gene matches. The CDR3 reads CASSQEDGLAAGETQYF. The CDR3 bases are TGCGCCAGCAGCCAAGAGGATGGACTAGCCGCGGGAGAGACCCAGTACTTC.

The chain carries TRBV14 and TRBJ2-7, with 8 bases lining up with TRBD2. The CDR3 contains 15 residues. The V gene's germline CDR1 is SGHDN and CDR2 FVKESK. J was trimmed by 6 bases and V by 0 bases; bases with no gene match: 7. This chain's CDR3 is CASSQDRAGAREQYF. The CDR3 nucleotides are TGTGCCAGCAGCCAAGATCGAGCGGGAGCCCGCGAGCAGTACTTC.

This clone was detected only once. This rearrangement joins TRBV5-4 to TRBJ1-2, with 7 nucleotides matching TRBD1. V trimming: 0 bases; J trimming: 8 bases; junction bases outside the gene matches: 10. Looked up from germline, CDR1 is SGHNT and CDR2 is YYREEE (reference sequence). The CDR3 loop spans 15 amino acids. Here the CDR3 DNA reads TGTGCCAGCAGCTTGGCGCAGGGGGTTAGGTGGGGCTACACCTTC. Translating gives CASSLAQGVRWGYTF.

This clone was seen a handful of times. The chain carries TRBV5-1 and TRBJ2-7, with D unclear. Germline CDR1 is SGHRS and CDR2 is YFSETQ. Trimming stripped 1 base from V and 3 bases from J, with 11 bases between. The CDR3 has 14 amino acids. Written as DNA, the CDR3 is TGCGCCAGCAGCTTGTCGTTACAGAACTACGAGCAGTACTTC. Translating it yields CASSLSLQNYEQYF.

The J gene is TRBJ2-7, the V gene TRBV7-9; a weak D match, TRBD1 (7 bases). Germline values: CDR1 SEHNR, CDR2 FQNEAQ (reference sequence). The CDR3 extends over 15 amino acids. Trimming removed 3 bases at V and 4 bases at J, with 16 bases between. CDR3 nucleotide sequence: TGTGCCAGCAGCTTGCAGGGGGGCGCTGGGTACGAGCAGTACTTC. This codes for CASSLQGGAGYEQYF.

The gene calls are TRBV13 and TRBJ2-3; 8 bases align to TRBD1. Germline CDR1 PRHDT, CDR2 FYEKMQ (reference sequence). This CDR3 contains 15 residues. The ends lost 4 bases at V and 0 bases at J; junction bases unmatched: 3. The CDR3: CASSSRGPSTDTQYF. Written as DNA, the CDR3 is TGTGCCAGCAGCTCCAGGGGGCCTAGCACAGATACGCAGTATTTT.

The J gene is TRBJ1-1, the V gene TRBV6-5; D perhaps matches TRBD1 (6 bases). Deletions cut 7 bases from V and 6 bases from J, with 18 bases between. CDR1 and CDR2 (germline): MNHEY, SVGAGI. The CDR3 consists of 14 residues. For the CDR3, the DNA is TGTGCCAGCAACCCAATAACAGGGTATTCTGAAGCTTTCTTT. The encoded protein is CASNPITGYSEAFF.

This clone was seen a few times. The CDR3 region is CASSYSTGLGTEAFF. The CDR3 nucleotides are TGTGCCAGCAGTTACTCGACAGGCCTGGGGACTGAAGCTTTCTTT. The genes are TRBV6-5 and TRBJ1-1; possibly TRBD1 for D (6 bases). V lost 0 bases and J lost 5, with 13 bases in between. The CDR3 loop spans 15 amino acids. The germline gives CDR1 MNHEY, CDR2 SVGAGI.

The rearrangement uses TRBV5-1 and TRBJ2-1; 9 bases line up with TRBD2. This CDR3 has 17 amino acids. The germline gives CDR1 SGHRS, CDR2 YFSETQ. Germline trimming cut 7 bases from V and 6 bases from J; bases unmatched to any gene: 17. The CDR3 DNA reads TGCGCCAGCTCCAGGGGGATAGCGGGAGAGTTCCGCAATGAGCAGTTCTTC. This sequence encodes CASSRGIAGEFRNEQFF.

The chain couples TRBV6-5 to TRBJ1-1; 11 nucleotides match TRBD1. In germline, CDR1 is MNHEY, CDR2 SVGAGI. The length of the CDR3 is 14 residues. J gave up 4 bases and V 8 bases, and 6 bases lay outside the gene matches. The CDR3 nucleotides read TGTGCCAGCGGGACAGGGGGACTCGGCACTGAAGCTTTCTTT. Protein: CASGTGGLGTEAFF.

The J gene is TRBJ1-2, the V gene TRBV5-6; D is possibly TRBD1 (6 bases). Germline loops: CDR1 SGHDT, CDR2 YYEEEE. CDR3 length equals 17 residues. V was cut by 6 bases and J by 3 bases, with 24 bases left in between. The CDR3 bases are TGTGCCAGCAAAACGTCCTCGGGGGGGCGCCGCTACTATGGCTACACCTTC. This gives the protein CASKTSSGGRRYYGYTF.

This rearrangement joins TRBV5-1 to TRBJ1-3; unclear D gene. The CDR3 has 15 amino acids. Looked up from germline, CDR1 is SGHRS and CDR2 is YFSETQ. Trimming shortened V by 4 bases and J by 0 bases, and 11 bases separated the two germline ends. The CDR3 spells CASSHDKSSGNTIYF. Here the CDR3 DNA reads TGCGCCAGCAGCCACGACAAATCCTCTGGAAACACCATATATTTT.

The gene calls are TRBV20-1 and TRBJ1-5; D possibly corresponds to TRBD1 (5 bases). CDR1 is DFQATT and CDR2 is SNEGSKA in the germline V gene (reference sequence). This CDR3 comprises 16 residues. The germline V and J ends were trimmed by 3 bases and 2 bases, with 17 bases remaining between them. The CDR3 sequence is CSASFGAFGGNQPQHF. In DNA form, the CDR3 reads TGCAGTGCTAGTTTTGGGGCCTTTGGTGGCAATCAGCCCCAGCATTTT.

The chain is built from TRBV10-3 and TRBJ2-7; 8 positions match TRBD2. This CDR3 has 15 residues. The V gene's germline CDR1 is ENHRY and CDR2 SYGVKD. J gave up 0 bases and V 5 bases, and 6 bases lay outside the gene matches. CDR3 residues: CAISSTGTSSYEQYF. CDR3 bases: TGTGCCATCAGTAGCACCGGGACTAGCTCCTACGAGCAGTACTTC.

The chain carries TRBV5-1 and TRBJ2-5; no firm D call. CDR3 length: 14 residues. Germline assignment: CDR1 SGHRS and CDR2 YFSETQ. With 0 bases removed from V and 3 bases from J, the gap between germline ends came to 9 bases. CDR3 coding DNA: TGCGCCAGCAGCTTGGTGGCAGGAAAAGAGACCCAGTACTTC. Translated: CASSLVAGKETQYF.

The chain joins TRBV19 to TRBJ1-5; 7 bases align to TRBD1. Germline V gene sequence: CDR1 LNHDA, CDR2 SQIVND (reference sequence). The CDR3 is 16 amino acids. Trimming at V came to 2 bases and at J to 4 bases, leaving 8 bases not matched to a gene. The CDR3 sequence is CASSITSGQINQPQHF. The CDR3 nucleotides read TGTGCCAGTAGTATAACCTCGGGACAGATAAATCAGCCCCAGCATTTT.

The rearrangement joins TRBV28 to TRBJ2-2; TRBD1 agrees at 8 bases. The V gene's germline CDR1 is MDHEN and CDR2 SYDVKM. This CDR3 comprises 17 residues. Trimming at V came to 3 bases and at J to 7 bases, leaving 13 bases not matched to a gene. The CDR3 DNA reads as TGTGCCAGCAGTTTCAACTTTAGGACAGGGATGATCGGGGAGCTGTTTTTT. This encodes CASSFNFRTGMIGELFF.

This rearrangement joins TRBV29-1 to TRBJ1-4; D unresolved. Deletions cut 0 bases from V and 9 bases from J, with 5 bases between. Germline values: CDR1 SQVTM, CDR2 ANQGSEA. The CDR3 length is 11 residues. This CDR3 reads CSVEEAKKLFF. The CDR3, as DNA: TGCAGCGTTGAAGAAGCGAAAAAACTGTTTTTT.

V is TRBV6-5 and J is TRBJ2-3; D might be TRBD2 (6 bases). CDR3 size: 13 residues. V was shortened by 5 bases and J by 7 bases, with 13 bases between the two germline ends. Germline-derived CDR1 and CDR2 are MNHEY and SVGAGI. The CDR3 DNA reads TGTGCCAGCAGTCCCGTTGGGGGGAATACGCAGTATTTT. Translating gives CASSPVGGNTQYF.

This clone turned up a few times. The rearrangement links TRBV28 to TRBJ2-7, with a weak D call TRBD1 (6 bases). Germline CDR1 and CDR2: MDHEN and SYDVKM. The CDR3 is 14 amino acids. Trimming left V 4 bases short and J 2 bases short, with 12 bases between. For the CDR3, the DNA is TGTGCCAGCAGTTACAGGACAGACACCTACGAGCAGTACTTC. Translating it yields CASSYRTDTYEQYF.